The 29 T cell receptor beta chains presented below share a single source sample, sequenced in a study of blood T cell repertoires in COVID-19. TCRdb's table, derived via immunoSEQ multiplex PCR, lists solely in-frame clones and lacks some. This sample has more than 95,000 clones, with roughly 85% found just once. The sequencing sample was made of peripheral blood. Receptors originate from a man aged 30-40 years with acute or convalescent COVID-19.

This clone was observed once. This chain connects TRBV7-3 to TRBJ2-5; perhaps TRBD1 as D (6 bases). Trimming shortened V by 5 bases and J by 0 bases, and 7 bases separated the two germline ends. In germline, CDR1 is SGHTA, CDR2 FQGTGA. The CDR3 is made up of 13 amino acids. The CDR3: CASSRDNQETQYF. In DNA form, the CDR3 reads TGTGCCAGCAGCCGGGACAACCAAGAGACCCAGTACTTC.

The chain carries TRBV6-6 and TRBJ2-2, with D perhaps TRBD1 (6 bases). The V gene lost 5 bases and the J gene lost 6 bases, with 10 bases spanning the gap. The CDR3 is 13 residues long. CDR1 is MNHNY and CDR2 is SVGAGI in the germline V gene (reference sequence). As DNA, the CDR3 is TGTGCCAGCAGTCAAGAGGGGGCCGGGGAGCTGTTTTTT. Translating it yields CASSQEGAGELFF.

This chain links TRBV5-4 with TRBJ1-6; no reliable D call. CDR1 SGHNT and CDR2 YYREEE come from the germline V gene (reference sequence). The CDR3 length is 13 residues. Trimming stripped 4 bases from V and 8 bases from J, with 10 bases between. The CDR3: CASSDGLDSPLHF. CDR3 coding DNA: TGTGCCAGCAGCGACGGACTGGATTCACCCCTCCACTTT.

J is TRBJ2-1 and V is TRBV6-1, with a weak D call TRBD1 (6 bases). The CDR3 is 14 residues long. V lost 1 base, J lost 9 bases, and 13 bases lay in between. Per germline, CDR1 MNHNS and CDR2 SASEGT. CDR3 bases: TGTGCCAGCAGTGAAGTTGGCAGGGGCGGTGAGCAGTTCTTC. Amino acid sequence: CASSEVGRGGEQFF.

The CDR3 loop is CASSEWVRMTNSPLHF. The CDR3 bases are TGTGCCAGCAGTGAGTGGGTCAGGATGACTAATTCACCCCTCCACTTT. The chain is built from TRBV6-1 and TRBJ1-6; D remains unclear. The germline V gene encodes CDR1 MNHNS and CDR2 SASEGT. The V end lost 3 bases, the J end lost 6 bases, and 15 bases lay between the germline ends. The CDR3 totals 16 residues.

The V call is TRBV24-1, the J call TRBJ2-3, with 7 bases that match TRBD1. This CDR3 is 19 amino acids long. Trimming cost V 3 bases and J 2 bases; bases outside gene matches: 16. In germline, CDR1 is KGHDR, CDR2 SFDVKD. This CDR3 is CATSDHRQGRAGITDTQYF. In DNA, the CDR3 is TGTGCCACCAGTGATCACAGACAGGGACGGGCTGGGATCACAGATACGCAGTATTTT.

The CDR3 here is CASSYAPAGEQYF. The DNA of the CDR3 is TGTGCCAGCAGTTACGCACCCGCCGGGGAGCAGTACTTC. The rearrangement uses TRBV6-5 and TRBJ2-7; D remains unclear. The CDR3 totals 13 residues. Trimming left V 2 bases short and J 7 bases short, with 12 bases between. Germline CDR1 reads MNHEY; CDR2 reads SVGAGI.

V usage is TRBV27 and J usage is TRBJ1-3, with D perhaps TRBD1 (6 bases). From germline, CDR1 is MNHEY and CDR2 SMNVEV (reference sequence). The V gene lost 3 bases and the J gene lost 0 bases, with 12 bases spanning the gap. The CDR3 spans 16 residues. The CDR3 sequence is CASSFTGSTSGNTIYF. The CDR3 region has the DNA TGTGCCAGCAGTTTTACAGGGTCTACCTCTGGAAACACCATATATTTT.

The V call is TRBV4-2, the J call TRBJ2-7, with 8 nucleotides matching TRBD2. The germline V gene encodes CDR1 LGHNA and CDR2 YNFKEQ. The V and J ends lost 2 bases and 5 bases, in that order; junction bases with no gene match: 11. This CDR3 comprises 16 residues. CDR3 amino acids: CASSQLVNGGAHEQYF. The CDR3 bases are TGTGCCAGCAGCCAATTAGTAAACGGGGGGGCCCACGAGCAGTACTTC.

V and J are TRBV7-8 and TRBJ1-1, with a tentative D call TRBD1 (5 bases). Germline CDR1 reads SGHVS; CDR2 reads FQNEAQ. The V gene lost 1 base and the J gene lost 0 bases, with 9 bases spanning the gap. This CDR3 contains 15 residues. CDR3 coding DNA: TGTGCCAGCAGCTTAGGACAGAACATGAACACTGAAGCTTTCTTT. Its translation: CASSLGQNMNTEAFF.

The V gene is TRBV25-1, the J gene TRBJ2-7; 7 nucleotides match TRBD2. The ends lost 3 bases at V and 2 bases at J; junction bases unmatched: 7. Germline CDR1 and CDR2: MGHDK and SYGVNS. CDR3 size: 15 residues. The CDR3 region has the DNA TGTGCCAGCAGTGATACCGGGGGAGGGACCTACGAGCAGTACGTC. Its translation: CASSDTGGGTYEQYV.

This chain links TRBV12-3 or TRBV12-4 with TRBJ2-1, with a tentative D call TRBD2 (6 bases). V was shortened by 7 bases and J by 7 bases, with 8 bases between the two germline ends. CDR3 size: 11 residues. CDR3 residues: CASTGRNEQFF. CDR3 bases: TGTGCCAGCACAGGGAGGAATGAGCAGTTCTTC.

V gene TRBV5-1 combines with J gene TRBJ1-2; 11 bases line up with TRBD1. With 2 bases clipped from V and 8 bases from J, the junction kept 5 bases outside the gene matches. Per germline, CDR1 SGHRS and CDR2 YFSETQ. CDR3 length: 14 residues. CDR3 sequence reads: CASSFGQGARGYTF. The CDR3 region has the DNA TGCGCCAGCAGCTTCGGACAGGGGGCGCGCGGCTACACCTTC. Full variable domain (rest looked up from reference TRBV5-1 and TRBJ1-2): KAGVTQTPRYLIKTRGQQVTLSCSPISGHRSVSWYQQTPGQGLQFLFEYFSETQRNKGNFPGRFSGRQFSNSRSEMNVSTLELGDSALYLCASSFGQGARGYTFGSGTRLTVV.

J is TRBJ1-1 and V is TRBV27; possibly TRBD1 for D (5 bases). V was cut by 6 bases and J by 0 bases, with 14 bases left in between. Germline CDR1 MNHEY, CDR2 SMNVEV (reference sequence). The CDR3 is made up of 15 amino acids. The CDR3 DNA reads TGTGCCAGCAGCCATACAGGTTTCATGAACACTGAAGCTTTCTTT. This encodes CASSHTGFMNTEAFF.

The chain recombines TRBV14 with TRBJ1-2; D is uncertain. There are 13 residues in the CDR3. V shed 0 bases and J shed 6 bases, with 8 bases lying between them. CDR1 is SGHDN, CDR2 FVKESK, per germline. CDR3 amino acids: CASSQESGDGYTF. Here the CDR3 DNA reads TGTGCCAGCAGCCAAGAAAGCGGAGATGGCTACACCTTC.

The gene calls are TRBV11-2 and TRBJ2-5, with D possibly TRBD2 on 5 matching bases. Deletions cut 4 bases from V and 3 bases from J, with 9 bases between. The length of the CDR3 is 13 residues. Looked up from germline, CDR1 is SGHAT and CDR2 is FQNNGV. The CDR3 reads CASSSSEEETQYF. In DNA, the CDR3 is TGTGCCAGCAGCTCCTCGGAGGAAGAGACCCAGTACTTC. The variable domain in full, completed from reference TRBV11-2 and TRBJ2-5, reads EAGVAQSPRYKIIEKRQSVAFWCNPISGHATLYWYQQILGQGPKLLIQFQNNGVVDDSQLPKDRFSAERLKGVDSTLKIQPAKLEDSAVYLCASSSSEEETQYFGPGTRLLVL.

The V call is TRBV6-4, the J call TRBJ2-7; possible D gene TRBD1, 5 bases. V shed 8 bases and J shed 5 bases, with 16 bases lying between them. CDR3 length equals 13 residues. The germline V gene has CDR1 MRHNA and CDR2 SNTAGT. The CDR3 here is CASPGGHSNEQYV. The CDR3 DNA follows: TGTGCCAGCCCAGGCGGACACTCGAACGAGCAGTACGTC.

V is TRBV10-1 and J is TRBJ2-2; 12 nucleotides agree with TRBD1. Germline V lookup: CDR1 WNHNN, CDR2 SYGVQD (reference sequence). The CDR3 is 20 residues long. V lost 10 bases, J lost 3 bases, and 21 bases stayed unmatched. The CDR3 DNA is TGCGCCAACCCGACAACCTACGGGACAGGGGGCGAAAGGGACACCGGGGAGCTGTTTTTT. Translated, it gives CANPTTYGTGGERDTGELFF.

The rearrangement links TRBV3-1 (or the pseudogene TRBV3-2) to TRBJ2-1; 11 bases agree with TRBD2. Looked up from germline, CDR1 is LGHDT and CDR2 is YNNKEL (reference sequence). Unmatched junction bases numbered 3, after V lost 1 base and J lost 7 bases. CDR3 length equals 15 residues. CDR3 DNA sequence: TGTGCCAGCAGCCAAGTAGGGACTAGCGGAAATGAGCAGTTCTTC. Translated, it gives CASSQVGTSGNEQFF.

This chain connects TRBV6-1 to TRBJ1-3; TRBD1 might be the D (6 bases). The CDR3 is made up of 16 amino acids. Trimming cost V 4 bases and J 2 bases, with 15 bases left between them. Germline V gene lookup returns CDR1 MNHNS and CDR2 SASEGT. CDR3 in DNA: TGTGCCAGCAGTGCTAGACAGGACGCTACTGGAAACACCATATATTTT. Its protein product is CASSARQDATGNTIYF.

CDR3 nucleotide sequence: TGTGCCAGCAGTGTCGGGACAGCTAATCAGCCCCAGCATTTT. Its protein is CASSVGTANQPQHF. This sequence joins TRBV2 and TRBJ1-5, with TRBD1 identical over 7 bases. CDR1 and CDR2 from the germline V gene are SNHLY and FYNNEI. Trimming at V came to 4 bases and at J to 4 bases, leaving 4 bases not matched to a gene. The CDR3 has 14 amino acids.

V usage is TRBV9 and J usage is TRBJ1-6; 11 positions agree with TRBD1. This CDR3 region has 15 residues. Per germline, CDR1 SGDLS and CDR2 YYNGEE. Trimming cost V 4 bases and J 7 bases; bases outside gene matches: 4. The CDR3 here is CASSKRDRGNSPLHF. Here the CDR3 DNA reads TGTGCCAGCAGCAAACGGGACAGGGGGAATTCACCCCTCCACTTT. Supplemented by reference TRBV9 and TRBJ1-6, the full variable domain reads DSGVTQTPKHLITATGQRVTLRCSPRSGDLSVYWYQQSLDQGLQFLIQYYNGEERAKGNILERFSAQQFPDLHSELNLSSLELGDSALYFCASSKRDRGNSPLHFGNGTRLTVT.

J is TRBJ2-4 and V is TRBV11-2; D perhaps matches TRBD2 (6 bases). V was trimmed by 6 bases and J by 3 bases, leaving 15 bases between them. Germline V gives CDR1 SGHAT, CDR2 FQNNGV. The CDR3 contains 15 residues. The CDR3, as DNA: TGTGCCAGCAGGAGGTGGGGGGACGGCAAAAACATTCAGTACTTC. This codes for CASRRWGDGKNIQYF. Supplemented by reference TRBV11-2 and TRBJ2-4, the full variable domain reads EAGVAQSPRYKIIEKRQSVAFWCNPISGHATLYWYQQILGQGPKLLIQFQNNGVVDDSQLPKDRFSAERLKGVDSTLKIQPAKLEDSAVYLCASRRWGDGKNIQYFGAGTRLSVL.

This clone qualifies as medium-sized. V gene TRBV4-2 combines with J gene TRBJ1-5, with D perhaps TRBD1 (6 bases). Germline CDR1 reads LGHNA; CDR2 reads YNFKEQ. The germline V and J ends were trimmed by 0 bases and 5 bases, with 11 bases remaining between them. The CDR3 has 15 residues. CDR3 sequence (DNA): TGTGCCAGCAGCCAAGAATGGGGGCGTGATCAGCCCCAGCATTTT. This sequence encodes CASSQEWGRDQPQHF.

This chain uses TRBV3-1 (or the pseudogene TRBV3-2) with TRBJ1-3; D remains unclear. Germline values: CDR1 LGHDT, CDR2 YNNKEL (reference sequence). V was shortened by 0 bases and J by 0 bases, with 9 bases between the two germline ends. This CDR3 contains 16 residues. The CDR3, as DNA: TGTGCCAGCAGCCAAGACGGCGGTATCTCTGGAAACACCATATATTTT. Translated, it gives CASSQDGGISGNTIYF.

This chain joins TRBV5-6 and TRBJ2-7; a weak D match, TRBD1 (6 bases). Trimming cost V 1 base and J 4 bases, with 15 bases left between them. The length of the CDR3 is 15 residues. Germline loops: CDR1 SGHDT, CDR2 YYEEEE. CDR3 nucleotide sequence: TGTGCCAGCAGCTTGACAGGGTTCAAGGGTTACGAGCAGTACGTC. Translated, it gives CASSLTGFKGYEQYV.

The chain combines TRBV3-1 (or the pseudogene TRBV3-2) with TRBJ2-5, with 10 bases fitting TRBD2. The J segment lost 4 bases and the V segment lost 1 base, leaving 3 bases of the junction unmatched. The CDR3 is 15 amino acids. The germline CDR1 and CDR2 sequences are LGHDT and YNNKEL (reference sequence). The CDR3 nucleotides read TGTGCCAGCAGCCAAGGAGTAGCGGGAGGAGAGACCCAGTACTTC. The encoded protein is CASSQGVAGGETQYF.

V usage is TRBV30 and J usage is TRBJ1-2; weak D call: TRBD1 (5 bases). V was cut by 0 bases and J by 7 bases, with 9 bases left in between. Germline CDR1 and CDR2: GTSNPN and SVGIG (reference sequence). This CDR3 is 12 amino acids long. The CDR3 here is CAWSVGRGGYTF. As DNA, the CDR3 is TGTGCCTGGAGTGTGGGTAGGGGTGGCTACACCTTC.

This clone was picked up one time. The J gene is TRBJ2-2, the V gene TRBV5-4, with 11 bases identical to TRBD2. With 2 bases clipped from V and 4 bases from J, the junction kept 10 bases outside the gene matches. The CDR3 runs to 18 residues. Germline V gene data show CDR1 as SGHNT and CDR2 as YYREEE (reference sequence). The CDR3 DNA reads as TGTGCCAGCAGCTTTAGCGGGGGGGCCGGGTTTATCACCGGGGAGCTGTTTTTT. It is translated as CASSFSGGAGFITGELFF.